Each of the 24 T cell receptor beta chains below was sequenced from the same sample in a study of regulatory T cells in long-lasting Graves disease. As to time point: persistent/refractory GD, antithyroid drugs over 5 years with positive TRAb. RNA isolated from PBMCs was used to make the TCR library. The TCR beta library used iRepertoire HTBI primers with Arm-PCR amplification of CDR3. TCRdb reprocessed the multiplex PCR reads with MiXCR, giving one entry per CDR3 protein. The table lists approximately 400,000 distinct CDR3 sequences, more than 20% of them singletons, with about a fifth in the top ten. The material was peripheral blood mononuclear cells (PBMCs), obtained when the disease was refractory, from a patient treated with antithyroid drugs. The receptor source for this set is a female donor with Graves disease.

This clonotype appeared many times. The chain joins TRBV28 to TRBJ2-7; 11 bases map to TRBD1. The CDR3 extends over 15 amino acids. V trimming: 2 bases; J trimming: 7 bases; junction bases outside the gene matches: 7. Germline lookup yields CDR1 MDHEN and CDR2 SYDVKM. CDR3 residues: CASSLGDRGVREQYF. The CDR3 coding sequence is TGTGCCAGCAGTTTAGGGGACAGGGGGGTGAGGGAGCAGTACTTC.

The V call is TRBV6-4, the J call TRBJ1-1, with 8 bases fitting TRBD1. The CDR3 totals 15 residues. V dropped 5 bases and J dropped 5; count of bases not matched to a gene: 10. Germline-derived CDR1 and CDR2 are MRHNA and SNTAGT. CDR3: CASSNLTGVRTEAFF. DNA for the CDR3: TGTGCCAGCAGTAACCTGACAGGGGTAAGAACTGAAGCTTTCTTT.

V gene TRBV27 combines with J gene TRBJ2-1; a weak D match, TRBD2 (7 bases). CDR1 is MNHEY and CDR2 is SMNVEV in the germline V gene (reference sequence). Trimming removed 6 bases at V and 10 bases at J, with 28 bases between. CDR3 length: 17 residues. DNA of the CDR3: TGTGCCAGCAGCGGGGGCAGTTCGGGACTACCCTCTATAGAGCAGTTCTTC. It is translated as CASSGGSSGLPSIEQFF.

This clonotype has a count of ten or more. The CDR3 DNA reads TGTGCCAGCGGAGCGGGAGTCCTCGAGACCCAGTACTTC. This codes for CASGAGVLETQYF. V usage is TRBV2 and J usage is TRBJ2-5; 8 bases map to TRBD2. Per germline, CDR1 SNHLY and CDR2 FYNNEI. The V and J ends lost 8 bases and 5 bases, in that order; junction bases with no gene match: 7. This CDR3 region has 13 residues.

This clonotype came up many times. This chain links TRBV28 with TRBJ2-7, with 8 positions matching TRBD1. The germline V gene encodes CDR1 MDHEN and CDR2 SYDVKM. V lost 2 bases, J lost 0 bases, and 3 bases stayed unmatched. This CDR3 comprises 15 residues. The CDR3: CASSLQGASSYEQYF. DNA for the CDR3: TGTGCCAGCAGTTTACAGGGGGCAAGCTCCTACGAGCAGTACTTC.

The chain joins TRBV11-2 to TRBJ2-7, with 14 nucleotides matching TRBD2. The J segment lost 7 bases and the V segment lost 3 bases, leaving 23 bases of the junction unmatched. This CDR3 spans 21 amino acids. From germline, CDR1 is SGHAT and CDR2 FQNNGV. The DNA for the CDR3 is TGTGCCAGCAGCTTTTTCGATAGGTGGGCCGGGACTAGCGGGAGTTCGGGGGAGCAGTACTTC. Its protein product is CASSFFDRWAGTSGSSGEQYF.

This chain links TRBV20-1 with TRBJ2-5; D ambiguous. There are 14 residues in the CDR3. Germline CDR1 is DFQATT and CDR2 is SNEGSKA (reference sequence). V dropped 0 bases and J dropped 7 bases, with 15 bases sitting between them. CDR3 residues: CSARESGPKGTQYF. CDR3 DNA sequence: TGCAGTGCTAGAGAATCGGGTCCAAAGGGGACCCAGTACTTC.

The CDR3: CASSLRLPWDRGGGGELFF. DNA for the CDR3: TGTGCCAGCAGTTTACGCTTACCCTGGGACAGGGGGGGAGGCGGGGAGCTGTTTTTT. This chain uses TRBV12-3 or TRBV12-4 with TRBJ2-2, with 11 bases that match TRBD1. There are 19 residues in the CDR3. With V trimmed by 2 bases and J by 7 bases, 15 bases remained unmatched.

This clonotype was seen more than once but under ten times. V and J are TRBV20-1 and TRBJ1-1; 8 nucleotides align to TRBD1. Germline lookup yields CDR1 DFQATT and CDR2 SNEGSKA (reference sequence). This CDR3 contains 14 residues. V lost 2 bases to trimming and J lost 1 base; unmatched junction nucleotides: 3. CDR3 DNA: TGCAGTGCTAGACTAGGACAGGGGAACACTGAAGCTTTCTTT. Translated, it gives CSARLGQGNTEAFF.

This clonotype showed up many times. J is TRBJ2-7 and V is TRBV20-1; perhaps TRBD2 as D (6 bases). The germline V and J ends were trimmed by 5 bases and 2 bases, with 16 bases remaining between them. Germline V CDR1 and CDR2: DFQATT, SNEGSKA (reference sequence). There are 14 residues in the CDR3. The chain's CDR3 is CSALPRGWAYEQYF. The CDR3 DNA reads TGCAGTGCTCTTCCCCGGGGGTGGGCCTACGAGCAGTACTTC.

This clonotype was observed at least ten times. The chain's CDR3 is CASSPDSPIEQYF. The CDR3 DNA follows: TGTGCCAGCAGCCCGGACTCCCCGATCGAGCAGTACTTC. The rearrangement links TRBV11-2 to TRBJ2-7; perhaps TRBD2 as D (5 bases). V lost 5 bases and J lost 6, with 14 bases in between. This CDR3 spans 13 amino acids. The germline V gene encodes CDR1 SGHAT and CDR2 FQNNGV.

The chain combines TRBV6-1 with TRBJ2-1, with 15 bases fitting TRBD2. This CDR3 is 13 amino acids long. The V gene's germline CDR1 is MNHNS and CDR2 SASEGT. V gave up 5 bases and J gave up 14 bases; unmatched junction bases: 4. The CDR3 sequence: CASSQGLAGGEFF. The CDR3 bases are TGTGCCAGCAGTCAGGGACTAGCGGGAGGTGAGTTCTTC.

This clonotype was seen a handful of times. The gene calls are TRBV6-2 or TRBV6-3 and TRBJ2-4; D uncertain. Trimming stripped 5 bases from V and 8 bases from J, with 16 bases between. There are 14 residues in the CDR3. Germline V CDR1 and CDR2: MNHEY, SVGEGT. The CDR3 DNA follows: TGTGCCAGCAGTCCATCGGGTCCCCCAGACATTCAGTACTTC. This encodes CASSPSGPPDIQYF.

Concerning this clonotype itself: Since a much larger clone is just one base distant, this may be a read error. This chain links TRBV7-2 with TRBJ2-7; D gene unclear. The germline V gene encodes CDR1 SGHTA and CDR2 FQGNSA. CDR3 size: 14 residues. V lost 4 bases and J 2 bases, leaving 12 bases between the germline ends. DNA for the CDR3: TGTGCCAGCAGCTCGAGACGGATGCCCTACGAGCAGTACTTC. Translation: CASSSRRMPYEQYF.

This clonotype was observed a few times. V gene TRBV20-1 combines with J gene TRBJ1-3; D remains ambiguous. V was cut by 1 base and J by 0 bases, with 13 bases left in between. CDR1 is DFQATT, CDR2 SNEGSKA, per germline (reference sequence). CDR3 length equals 16 residues. The CDR3 sequence is CSARGPLGHSGNTIYF. CDR3 nucleotides: TGCAGTGCTAGAGGGCCTCTCGGTCACTCTGGAAACACCATATATTTT.

Ten or more counts support this clonotype. The rearrangement joins TRBV20-1 to TRBJ2-7; a possible D gene is TRBD2 (5 bases). Trimming removed 2 bases at V and 0 bases at J, with 17 bases between. The CDR3 loop spans 16 amino acids. Germline V lookup: CDR1 DFQATT, CDR2 SNEGSKA (reference sequence). In DNA form, the CDR3 reads TGCAGTGCTAGATCGGGAAGGACGTCGGACTCCTACGAGCAGTACTTC. It yields the protein CSARSGRTSDSYEQYF.

The table lists this clonotype with many counts. The chain joins TRBV28 to TRBJ1-2; TRBD1 matches at 7 bases. This CDR3 has 11 amino acids. V was pared by 10 bases and J by 7 bases, with 6 bases of the junction left unmatched. Germline-derived CDR1 and CDR2 are MDHEN and SYDVKM. DNA of the CDR3: TGTGCCACAGAGGGGGCCGCTGGCTACACCTTC. Translation gives CATEGAAGYTF.

This chain joins TRBV7-9 and TRBJ2-2; D is undetermined. Looked up from germline, CDR1 is SEHNR and CDR2 is FQNEAQ (reference sequence). The CDR3 is 14 amino acids. Trimming took off 6 bases at V and 8 bases at J, with 16 bases between the two ends. CDR3 in amino acids: CASRRTVSAGELFF. In DNA, the CDR3 is TGTGCCAGCAGACGTACAGTCTCTGCGGGGGAGCTGTTTTTT. The complete variable domain, with remaining parts taken from reference TRBV7-9 and TRBJ2-2, reads DTGVSQNPRHKITKRGQNVTFRCDPISEHNRLYWYRQTLGQGPEFLTYFQNEAQLEKSRLLSDRFSAERPKGSFSTLEIQRTEQGDSAMYLCASRRTVSAGELFFGEGSRLTVL.

This clonotype was observed many times. This chain uses TRBV12-3 or TRBV12-4 with TRBJ1-4; no firm D call. The CDR3 has 15 amino acids. The germline V and J ends were trimmed by 6 bases and 8 bases, with 19 bases remaining between them. CDR3 nucleotides: TGTGCCAGCAGCCCTGTGATTCCTCAGGACGAAAAACTGTTTTTT. This translates into CASSPVIPQDEKLFF.

This clonotype was seen at least ten times. The chain employs TRBV12-3 or TRBV12-4 and TRBJ2-2, with no clear D. This CDR3 is built from 14 residues. Trimming took 3 bases from V and 4 from J, leaving 9 bases between them. CDR3 protein: CASSFGPITGELFF. CDR3 nucleotide sequence: TGTGCCAGCAGTTTTGGGCCGATCACCGGGGAGCTGTTTTTT.

The chain is built from TRBV12-3 or TRBV12-4 and TRBJ2-1; the match to TRBD2 covers 7 bases. The CDR3 sequence is 17 residues long. V lost 4 bases to trimming and J lost 1 base; unmatched junction nucleotides: 10. CDR3 amino acids: CASSYSASGISYNEQFF. The CDR3 nucleotides are TGTGCCAGCAGTTATTCGGCTAGCGGAATTTCCTACAATGAGCAGTTCTTC.

The chain has TRBV9 and TRBJ2-7; tentative D call: TRBD2 (6 bases). Germline values: CDR1 SGDLS, CDR2 YYNGEE. This CDR3 spans 13 amino acids. The ends were cut back, 4 bases at V and 6 bases at J, with 14 bases in the middle. Here the CDR3 reads CASSPLGGSEQYF. CDR3 coding DNA: TGTGCCAGCAGCCCATTGGGGGGTAGCGAGCAGTACTTC.

DNA of the CDR3: TGTGCCAGCAGCCCGACAGGGTCAATCCCAGATACGCAGTATTTT. It codes for CASSPTGSIPDTQYF. The chain recombines TRBV2 with TRBJ2-3, with 7 positions matching TRBD1. From germline, CDR1 is SNHLY and CDR2 FYNNEI. This CDR3 is 15 amino acids long. The J segment lost 4 bases and the V segment lost 6 bases, leaving 10 bases of the junction unmatched.

J is TRBJ1-1 and V is TRBV19; the match to TRBD1 covers 10 bases. V shed 4 bases and J 2 bases; nucleotides not matched to a gene: 1. The CDR3 length is 14 residues. CDR1 LNHDA and CDR2 SQIVND come from the germline V gene (reference sequence). CDR3 protein: CASSRTGGNTEAFF. CDR3 bases: TGTGCCAGTAGTAGGACAGGGGGAAACACTGAAGCTTTCTTT.